This TCR beta chain was captured by sequencing in a study of blood T cell repertoires in COVID-19. Study at large: Sites in the United States, Italy and Spain provided acute and convalescent COVID-19 samples.

The assay was immunoSEQ multiplex PCR, and TCRdb's table has in-frame clones only and misses some. The data show about 52,000 clones, more than 75% seen once. Germline V gene lookup returns CDR1 KGHSH and CDR2 LQKENI. Trimming shortened V by 2 bases and J by 8 bases, and 9 bases separated the two germline ends. This CDR3 has 13 residues. This TCR was recovered from a man aged 65 to 85 with acute or convalescent COVID-19. The chain has TRBV18 and TRBJ1-4; D remains unclear. Sequenced: peripheral blood. As DNA, the CDR3 is TGTGCCAGCTCACCAAATGCGAACGAAAAACTGTTTTTT. Translated, it gives CASSPNANEKLFF.